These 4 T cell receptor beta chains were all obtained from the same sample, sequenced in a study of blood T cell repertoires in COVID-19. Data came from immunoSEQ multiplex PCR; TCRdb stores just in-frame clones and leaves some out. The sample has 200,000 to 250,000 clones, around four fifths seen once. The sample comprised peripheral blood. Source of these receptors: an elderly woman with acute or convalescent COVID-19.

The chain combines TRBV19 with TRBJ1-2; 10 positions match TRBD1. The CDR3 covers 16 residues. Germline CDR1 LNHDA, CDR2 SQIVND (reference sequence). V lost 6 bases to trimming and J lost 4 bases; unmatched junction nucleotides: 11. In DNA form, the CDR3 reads TGTGCCAGTAGCGATGCGCCGGGGACAGGGGCCTATGGCTACACCTTC. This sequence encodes CASSDAPGTGAYGYTF. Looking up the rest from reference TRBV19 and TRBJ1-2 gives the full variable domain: DGGITQSPKYLFRKEGQNVTLSCEQNLNHDAMYWYRQDPGQGLRLIYYSQIVNDFQKGDIAEGYSVSREKKESFPLTVTSAQKNPTAFYLCASSDAPGTGAYGYTFGSGTRLTVV.

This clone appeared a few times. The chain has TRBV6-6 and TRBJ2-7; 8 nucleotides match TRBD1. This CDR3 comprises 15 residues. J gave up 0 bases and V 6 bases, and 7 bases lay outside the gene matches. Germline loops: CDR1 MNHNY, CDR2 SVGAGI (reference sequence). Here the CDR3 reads CASSLRGQGSYEQYF. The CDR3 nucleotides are TGTGCCAGCAGCCTCCGAGGACAGGGCTCCTACGAGCAGTACTTC.

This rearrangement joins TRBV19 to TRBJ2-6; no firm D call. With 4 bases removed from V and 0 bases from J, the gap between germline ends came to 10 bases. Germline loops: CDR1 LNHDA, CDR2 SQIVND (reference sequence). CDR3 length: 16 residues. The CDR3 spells CASSTQPSSGANVLTF. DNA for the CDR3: TGTGCCAGTAGTACACAGCCGAGCTCTGGGGCCAACGTCCTGACTTTC.

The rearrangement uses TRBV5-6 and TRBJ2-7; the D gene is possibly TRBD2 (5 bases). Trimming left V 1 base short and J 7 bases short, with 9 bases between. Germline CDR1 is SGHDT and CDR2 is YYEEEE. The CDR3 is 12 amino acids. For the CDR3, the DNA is TGTGCCAGCAGCTTGCTTACGGGGGAGCAGTACTTC. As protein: CASSLLTGEQYF.